This TCR beta chain emerged from a study of post-analysis software for immune sequencing data. In the case of this clonotype: No antigen is known for it. Given a much more abundant clone one base away, this may be a read error.

CDR3 length equals 13 residues. Per germline, CDR1 DFQATT and CDR2 SNEGSKA (reference sequence). Findings of the study overall: Controls had lower frequencies than patients of about 5 TRBV segments, which included TRBV5-6, TRBV5-1 and TRBV20-1.

TCR beta libraries were prepared from cDNA with unique molecular identifiers. TCRdb called the PCR reads again in MiXCR, with one record for every CDR3 protein. The table records some 260,000 distinct CDR3 sequences, 36% of them present only once. The chain carries TRBV20-1 and TRBJ1-2, with 9 bases that match TRBD1. Sample: blood. This clonotype was sampled from a girl aged 10-17 years with multiple sclerosis. The CDR3 coding sequence is TGCAGTGTTAGAGAACGGGACAGGGCTGGCTACACCTTC. Translating it yields CSVRERDRAGYTF.